The source of this T cell receptor (beta chain) is a study of blood T cell repertoires in COVID-19. Study summary: Acute-phase and convalescent COVID-19 samples originated in the United States, Italy and Spain.

This clone showed up just a few times. V dropped 3 bases and J dropped 7; count of bases not matched to a gene: 6. This CDR3 comprises 14 residues. Germline CDR1 is KGHSH and CDR2 is LQKENI. Produced via immunoSEQ multiplex PCR; TCRdb's table is partial and in-frame only. The sample lists about 100,000 clones, roughly 87% occurring once. The sequencing sample was made of peripheral blood. The J gene is TRBJ1-5, the V gene TRBV18; 7 bases are a match to TRBD1. This sequence originates from a man between 25 and 39 years old in a cohort sampled during active COVID-19. The chain's CDR3 is CASSPPGGLQPQHF. The CDR3, as DNA: TGTGCCAGCTCACCCCCAGGGGGTTTACAGCCCCAGCATTTT.